This TCR beta chain is drawn from a study of shared clonotypes between healthy human individuals. J lost 0 bases, V lost 5 bases, and 13 bases had no gene match. CDR1 and CDR2 from the germline V gene are SNHLY and FYNNEI. This CDR3 comprises 17 residues. CD45RO negativity and positive selection for CCR7 defined naive CD8 cells, a population that excluded terminally differentiated effector memory CD45RA+ cells. Donors were Caucasian adults residing in Nashville, Tennessee, USA. Assay: immunoSEQ multiplex PCR; the TCRdb copy retains only in-frame clones and omits some. The sample has around 2,000,000 clones, about 95% seen once.

Specimen: naive CD8+ T cells sorted from blood. The chain has TRBV2 and TRBJ2-7; the match to TRBD1 covers 7 bases. This TCR derives from a man younger than 35 in good health. DNA of the CDR3: TGTGCCAGCAGTACCCGGAGCGACAGGGAGAGCTCCTACGAGCAGTACTTC. It translates to CASSTRSDRESSYEQYF. The full variable domain, in which reference TRBV2 and TRBJ2-7 provide the parts outside the CDR3, is EPEVTQTPSHQVTQMGQEVILRCVPISNHLYFYWYRQILGQKVEFLVSFYNNEISEKSEIFDDQFSVERPDGSNFTLKIRSTKLEDSAMYFCASSTRSDRESSYEQYFGPGTRLTVT.